This TCR beta chain was obtained from a study of cytomegalovirus exposure and HLA in healthy donors. Findings of the study overall: CMV antigen specificity was confirmed in vitro for a few CMV-associated chains. Researchers reported in a later analysis that a missense DCLRE1C variant was tied to TCR beta V- and J-gene trimming.

PCR amplification relied on 60 Vbeta primers (plus 13 Jbeta primers). The data were produced by immunoSEQ multiplex PCR, yet TCRdb's version contains in-frame clones alone and is incomplete. The table includes around 150,000 clones, under 10% detected once. From germline, CDR1 is SGHDT and CDR2 YYEEEE. The CDR3 extends over 17 amino acids. Trimming removed 0 bases from V and 5 bases from J; junction bases left unmatched: 10. On this clone: No antigen is known for it.

This clonotype originated in a woman aged 40 to 50 in good health and CMV-seropositive. Sequences were obtained from PBMCs. V gene TRBV5-6 combines with J gene TRBJ2-5; 10 bases match TRBD2. The CDR3 coding sequence is TGTGCCAGCAGCTTGGTATTAGCGGGGGGCCTACTGGAGACCCAGTACTTC. This translates into CASSLVLAGGLLETQYF.